This T cell receptor beta chain was captured by sequencing in a study of T-cell reconstitution after alpha-beta-depleted transplantation in children. As it was prepared, the TCRbeta library received unique molecular identifiers. TCRdb itself ran the PCR reads through MiXCR, one entry per CDR3 protein. The profile covers some 490,000 distinct CDR3 sequences, with around 13% appearing a single time and about 5.6% taken by the ten largest. The length of the CDR3 is 15 residues. Germline loops: CDR1 LGHNA, CDR2 YNFKEQ. Between the trimmed V and J ends, which lost 1 base and 3 bases, there was a span of 12 bases. The sample holds a few counts of this clonotype.

The TCR originated in a human donor who donated a stem cell graft to a child with combined immunodeficiency. Sequences were derived from PBMCs from the stem cell graft donor, sampled from the stem cell graft. The gene calls are TRBV4-2 and TRBJ1-1; perhaps TRBD1 as D (6 bases). The CDR3 spells CASSQGQGRDTEAFF. In nucleotides, the CDR3 is TGTGCCAGCAGCCAAGGTCAGGGGCGGGACACTGAAGCTTTCTTT.